This is a list of T cell receptor beta chains from one sample in a study of cytomegalovirus exposure and HLA in healthy donors. Generated by immunoSEQ multiplex PCR, the TCRdb table keeps only in-frame clones and is missing some. The sample has more than 150,000 clones; over 75% are singletons. The sample comprised PBMCs. These receptors came from a man aged 50 to 59 in good health and CMV-seropositive. Both conserved end residues are part of each CDR3.

J gene | V gene | CDR3 protein
TRBJ2-1 | TRBV2 | CASRGAGSYNEQFF
TRBJ2-1 | TRBV11-2 | CASSPRVAGYNEQFF
TRBJ1-2 | TRBV20-1 | CSPRGDYGYTF
TRBJ2-7 | TRBV7-2 | CASSLEVGVGLSFYEQYF
TRBJ2-7 | TRBV7-7 | CASSLGGQGVYEQYF
TRBJ2-7 | TRBV7-6 | CASSFDRGSYEQYF
TRBJ1-4 | TRBV7-6 | CASSFRQGSSLFF
TRBJ1-2 | TRBV14 | CASSHGQGSYTF
TRBJ1-3 | TRBV1 | CTSTTRGSGNTIYF
TRBJ2-3 | TRBV9 | CASSVEGLAGGNTDTQYF
TRBJ2-5 | TRBV5-1 | CASRPRGQQETQYF
TRBJ1-1 | TRBV5-1 | CASSRTGDTEAFF
TRBJ2-1 | TRBV4-3 | CASSQGTSGYNEQFF
TRBJ2-1 | TRBV5-1 | CASSLGSTDNEQFF
TRBJ1-5 | TRBV15 | CATSRDRGQGNQPQHF
TRBJ1-4 | TRBV28 | CASSPTGENEKLFF
TRBJ2-5 | TRBV7-2 | CASSRQGSFETQYF
TRBJ2-7 | TRBV9 | CASSVTSVSYEQYF
TRBJ1-1 | TRBV7-9 | CASSFDGGNSEAFF
TRBJ2-5 | TRBV7-3 | CASSALSGETQYF
TRBJ2-2 | TRBV6-5 | CASSSHREAGELFF
TRBJ2-3 | TRBV2 | CASSPAMGQGITDTQYF
TRBJ1-5 | TRBV28 | CASSGNQPQHF
TRBJ1-5 | TRBV6-5 | CASRSQVSNQPQHF
TRBJ2-7 | TRBV6-1 | CASSTNRGPNYEQYF
TRBJ2-7 | TRBV6-1 | CASRTDGQALEQYF
TRBJ2-2 | TRBV2 | CASNTGTMGTGELFF
TRBJ1-1 | TRBV28 | CASSPLGQGASEAFF
TRBJ1-4 | TRBV27 | CASSPAGQAHNEKLFF
TRBJ2-4 | TRBV4-3 | CASSQDRASAGNIQYF
TRBJ1-2 | TRBV7-2 | CASSLSPGGYGYTF
TRBJ2-1 | TRBV10-1 | CASSGVNYNEQFF
TRBJ2-5 | TRBV15 | CATSRGLRETQYF
TRBJ1-5 | TRBV28 | CASSAPSINQPQHF
TRBJ2-3 | TRBV19 | CASGVLYSSTDTQYF
TRBJ2-2 | TRBV7-3 | CASSFKGDTGELFF
TRBJ1-4 | TRBV30 | CAWSTMRGEKLFF
TRBJ1-1 | TRBV11-2 | CASSGFQFAGHTEAFF
TRBJ1-1 | TRBV5-1 | CASSLVGQRGTEAFF
TRBJ1-5 | TRBV6-1 | CASSGWSNLSGQPQHF
TRBJ1-2 | TRBV2 | CASSAGTNYGYTF
TRBJ2-1 | TRBV5-1 | CASTPRAGEEYNEQFF
TRBJ2-1 | TRBV27 | CASSPRTSGYNEQFF
TRBJ1-5 | TRBV30 | CAWGPPVSNQPQHF
TRBJ2-7 | TRBV10-2 | CASTIGRDRGSYEQYF
TRBJ2-5 | TRBV11-2 | CASSLVGRAVQETQYF
TRBJ2-5 | TRBV7-7 | CASSPTGEETQYF
TRBJ2-1 | TRBV7-3 | CASSPRTSLLHEQFF
TRBJ1-1 | TRBV18 | CASSPPEGANTEAFF
TRBJ1-5 | TRBV2 | CASSKDRINQPQHF